The subject of this entry is one TCR beta chain. These data come from a study of T cell changes during pregnancy in multiple sclerosis. There are 17 residues in the CDR3. V shed 2 bases and J 5 bases; nucleotides not matched to a gene: 8. Germline CDR1 and CDR2: MNHNS and SASEGT. TCRdb keeps only in-frame clones here, not all; method: immunoSEQ multiplex PCR. Of roughly 80,000 clones listed, 92% were seen once; the top ten hold almost 1.5%. The chain employs TRBV6-1 and TRBJ2-2; 10 bases match TRBD2. The sequenced sample was peripheral blood, obtained before pregnancy. This sequence originates from a female donor with multiple sclerosis, enrolled in a pregnancy study. This CDR3 is CASSEFELAGLTGELFF. DNA for the CDR3: TGTGCCAGCAGTGAATTTGAACTAGCGGGGCTTACCGGGGAGCTGTTTTTT.